Presented here are 7 T cell receptor beta chains from one specimen sequenced in a study of shared clonotypes between healthy human individuals. Method: immunoSEQ multiplex PCR; TCRdb's copy keeps in-frame clones and lacks some. The profile shows approximately 1,500,000 clones, approximately 96% of them singletons. The sequencing sample was made of naive CD4+ T cells sorted from blood. Noted subset: CD45RA+ positively selected. The receptors derive from a young man in good health.

V gene TRBV7-2 combines with J gene TRBJ1-5; D is perhaps TRBD1 (6 bases). The germline V and J ends were trimmed by 2 bases and 6 bases, with 11 bases remaining between them. Germline V gene data show CDR1 as SGHTA and CDR2 as FQGNSA. The CDR3 has 14 residues. CDR3 region: CASSLIGTSQPQHF. As DNA, the CDR3 is TGTGCCAGCAGCTTAATCGGGACAAGTCAGCCCCAGCATTTT.

The rearrangement links TRBV2 to TRBJ1-2, with TRBD1 identical over 10 bases. This CDR3 has 13 amino acids. The J segment lost 9 bases and the V segment lost 3 bases, leaving 4 bases of the junction unmatched. Per the germline V gene, CDR1 is SNHLY and CDR2 is FYNNEI. The CDR3 DNA reads TGTGCCAGCAGTGAGGGACAGGGGAGGAGCTACACCTTC. Its protein is CASSEGQGRSYTF. The whole variable domain, filled in from reference TRBV2 and TRBJ1-2, reads EPEVTQTPSHQVTQMGQEVILRCVPISNHLYFYWYRQILGQKVEFLVSFYNNEISEKSEIFDDQFSVERPDGSNFTLKIRSTKLEDSAMYFCASSEGQGRSYTFGSGTRLTVV.

This rearrangement joins TRBV28 to TRBJ2-7; 15 positions match TRBD2. This CDR3 is built from 18 residues. J lost 6 bases, V lost 5 bases, and 14 bases had no gene match. In germline, CDR1 is MDHEN, CDR2 SYDVKM. CDR3 DNA: TGTGCCAGCAGTACCATGACTAAACGGACTAGCGGGAGGGGCGAGCAGTACTTC. Its protein is CASSTMTKRTSGRGEQYF.

This sequence joins TRBV7-8 and TRBJ1-4; no firm D call. The CDR3 has 15 residues. Germline CDR1 reads SGHVS; CDR2 reads FQNEAQ. V dropped 5 bases and J dropped 5 bases, with 15 bases sitting between them. The CDR3 loop reads CASSPSDGWNEKLFF. The CDR3 DNA follows: TGTGCCAGCAGCCCGTCGGACGGATGGAATGAAAAACTGTTTTTT.

The chain combines TRBV6-1 with TRBJ2-7; no reliable D call. Deletions cut 0 bases from V and 6 bases from J, with 12 bases between. Germline CDR1 MNHNS, CDR2 SASEGT. The CDR3 extends over 14 amino acids. Here the CDR3 reads CASSEAGPPGEQYF. The CDR3 bases are TGTGCCAGCAGTGAAGCGGGCCCACCGGGCGAGCAGTACTTC.

The chain carries TRBV7-9 and TRBJ2-1; TRBD2 agrees at 8 bases. Germline trimming cut 3 bases from V and 0 bases from J; bases unmatched to any gene: 13. The CDR3 has 19 residues. Germline V gene sequence: CDR1 SEHNR, CDR2 FQNEAQ (reference sequence). CDR3: CASSFSEGLDWGSYNEQFF. The CDR3 nucleotides are TGTGCCAGCAGCTTCAGCGAGGGACTAGATTGGGGCTCCTACAATGAGCAGTTCTTC.

The gene calls are TRBV6-1 and TRBJ2-1; the match to TRBD2 covers 9 bases. Trimming cost V 4 bases and J 4 bases; bases outside gene matches: 8. The CDR3 is made up of 16 amino acids. CDR1 and CDR2 from the germline V gene are MNHNS and SASEGT. CDR3 bases: TGTGCCAGCAGTGCCATTTCAGCGGGAGGATACAATGAGCAGTTCTTC. Protein: CASSAISAGGYNEQFF.